The 21 T cell receptor beta chains presented below share a single source sample, sequenced in a study of identical twins (dated by TCRdb to the mid-2010s). Library preparation was by 5' RACE. The instrument was an Illumina HiSeq 2000. TCRdb passed the public sequencing reads through fastp at Q25 and MiXCR, retaining productive beta sequences. Records with the same CDR3 protein are collapsed into one entry carrying the most frequent genes and DNA. This sample has 1.5 million or so distinct CDR3 sequences in its table, and about 32% of those were observed once. Approximately 0.25% of the sample comes from the top ten. Sequencing input: cord blood. These receptor sequences come from a newborn girl in good health.

This chain links TRBV2 with TRBJ2-1; unclear D gene. The CDR3 sequence is 14 residues long. V gave up 9 bases and J gave up 0 bases, with 12 bases separating them. Germline CDR1 and CDR2: SNHLY and FYNNEI. CDR3 bases: TGTGCCAGAAAGCGATTAAGCTCCTACAATGAGCAGTTCTTC. Protein: CARKRLSSYNEQFF.

This chain connects TRBV28 to TRBJ2-7; D remains unclear. CDR3 length: 15 amino acids. V lost 3 bases to trimming and J lost 2 bases, with 14 bases between them. Looked up from germline, CDR1 is MDHEN and CDR2 is SYDVKM. CDR3: CASSLAGRAPYEQYF. The CDR3 DNA is TGTGCCAGCAGTTTGGCAGGAAGGGCTCCCTACGAGCAGTACTTC. The whole variable domain, remainder taken from reference TRBV28 and TRBJ2-7, is DVKVTQSSRYLVKRTGEKVFLECVQDMDHENMFWYRQDPGLGLRLIYFSYDVKMKEKGDIPEGYSVSREKKERFSLILESASTNQTSMYLCASSLAGRAPYEQYFGPGTRLTVT.

The J gene is TRBJ2-4, the V gene TRBV6-1; 11 bases are shared with TRBD1. J gave up 3 bases and V 6 bases, and 7 bases lay outside the gene matches. The CDR3 extends over 16 amino acids. Germline V gives CDR1 MNHNS, CDR2 SASEGT. The CDR3: CASRVDRGLVKNIQYF. The CDR3 bases are TGTGCCAGCAGAGTGGACAGGGGGCTGGTCAAAAACATTCAGTACTTC.

The V and J genes are TRBV12-3 or TRBV12-4 and TRBJ2-5; possible D gene TRBD2, 6 bases. Trimming shortened V by 2 bases and J by 5 bases, and 12 bases separated the two germline ends. This CDR3 is built from 14 residues. The CDR3 DNA follows: TGTGCCAGCAGTTTATTGGTGGGACTGGAGACCCAGTACTTC. This codes for CASSLLVGLETQYF.

The chain combines TRBV6-1 with TRBJ1-1; D unresolved. Germline CDR1 is MNHNS and CDR2 is SASEGT. This CDR3 region has 15 residues. The ends were cut back, 8 bases at V and 1 base at J, with 17 bases in the middle. The CDR3 is CASFRGITGNTEAFF. CDR3 in DNA: TGTGCCAGCTTTCGGGGAATAACGGGGAACACTGAAGCTTTCTTT.

This clonotype appeared a few times. The J gene is TRBJ1-5, the V gene TRBV24-1; tentative D call: TRBD1 (6 bases). The CDR3 covers 16 residues. V lost 2 bases and J lost 4, with 14 bases in between. CDR1 is KGHDR, CDR2 SFDVKD, per germline. The CDR3 DNA sequence: TGTGCCACCAGTGATTCGGGACAAGGTAAAAATCAGCCCCAGCATTTT. Protein product: CATSDSGQGKNQPQHF.

This clonotype was detected many times. The chain combines TRBV9 with TRBJ2-3; 7 positions agree with TRBD2. Germline CDR1 SGDLS, CDR2 YYNGEE. The CDR3 covers 15 residues. V shed 0 bases, J shed 3 bases, and the junction held 4 bases outside the gene matches. The CDR3 nucleotides read TGTGCCAGCAGCGTAGCGGGGGGACGTACAGATACGCAGTATTTT. Its translation: CASSVAGGRTDTQYF.

J is TRBJ2-1 and V is TRBV5-1; D ambiguous. From germline, CDR1 is SGHRS and CDR2 YFSETQ. The CDR3 runs to 16 residues. V was cut by 4 bases and J by 3 bases, with 17 bases left in between. CDR3 nucleotide sequence: TGCGCCAGCAGCCTAGACGGGCCGACCTTCTACAATGAGCAGTTCTTC. It specifies CASSLDGPTFYNEQFF.

This clonotype came up once. The chain recombines TRBV5-1 with TRBJ1-4; possibly TRBD1 for D (5 bases). The V end lost 3 bases, the J end lost 4 bases, and 13 bases lay between the germline ends. Germline CDR1 is SGHRS and CDR2 is YFSETQ. This CDR3 contains 15 residues. The DNA of the CDR3 is TGCGCCAGCAGCTCCGCAGGGACCGATAATGAAAAACTGTTTTTT. Translated: CASSSAGTDNEKLFF.

The genes are TRBV9 and TRBJ2-3; 7 positions match TRBD2. This CDR3 is 16 amino acids long. The V gene's germline CDR1 is SGDLS and CDR2 YYNGEE. After removal of 4 bases from V and 1 base from J, the junction contained 9 bases not matched to a gene. In DNA, the CDR3 is TGTGCCAGCAGCCACGTCAGCGGGGCGGGCACAGATACGCAGTATTTT. It codes for CASSHVSGAGTDTQYF.

This chain links TRBV29-1 with TRBJ1-2; D not resolved. The CDR3 length is 12 residues. The ends were cut back, 4 bases at V and 5 bases at J, with 11 bases in the middle. In germline, CDR1 is SQVTM, CDR2 ANQGSEA. The CDR3: CSVVGLKYGYTF. CDR3 nucleotides: TGCAGCGTTGTCGGGCTGAAATATGGCTACACCTTC.

Concerning this clonotype: This could be a read error, since a much larger clone is one nucleotide away. The gene calls are TRBV4-1 and TRBJ2-5; D is undetermined. The DNA end is more similar to TRBJ2-7, so the J call may be wrong. CDR1 and CDR2 from the germline V gene are MGHRA and YSYEKL. The CDR3 spans 15 residues. CDR3: CASGQVPTFLLEQYF. The CDR3 DNA reads as TGCGCCAGCGGCCAAGTTCCCACTTTCTTACTCGAGCAGTACTTC.

This clonotype was recorded only once. The gene calls are TRBV5-1 and TRBJ2-7; TRBD2 aligns across 12 bases. The CDR3 consists of 15 residues. Germline V CDR1 and CDR2: SGHRS, YFSETQ. V shed 1 base, J shed 7 bases, and the junction held 6 bases outside the gene matches. CDR3 DNA: TGCGCCAGCAGCTTGACAGGACTAGCGGGGTTTGAGCAGTACTTC. It encodes CASSLTGLAGFEQYF.

In its sample, this clonotype was seen once. J is TRBJ2-2 and V is TRBV7-9; no clear D. The CDR3 is 16 residues long. Germline V gene data show CDR1 as SEHNR and CDR2 as FQNEAQ (reference sequence). V was cut by 3 bases and J by 3 bases, with 14 bases left in between. As DNA, the CDR3 is TGTGCCAGCAGCTTCACCCGAGGCGGAGACACCGGGGAGCTGTTTTTT. It encodes CASSFTRGGDTGELFF.

The chain uses TRBV6-5 and TRBJ1-1; D is perhaps TRBD1 (5 bases). This CDR3 spans 16 amino acids. Germline V gene lookup returns CDR1 MNHEY and CDR2 SVGAGI. The V end was cut by 1 base, the J end by 3 bases, with 15 bases between. CDR3 protein: CASSYFRDERDTEAFF. DNA of the CDR3: TGTGCCAGCAGTTACTTCAGGGATGAGAGGGACACTGAAGCTTTCTTT.

The chain links TRBV28 to TRBJ2-7; a weak D match, TRBD2 (7 bases). V shed 2 bases and J shed 1 base, with 12 bases lying between them. The CDR3 totals 15 residues. CDR1 is MDHEN and CDR2 is SYDVKM in the germline V gene. This chain's CDR3 is CASSLTRGGSYEQYF. The CDR3 nucleotides are TGTGCCAGCAGTTTAACGAGGGGGGGTTCCTACGAGCAGTACTTC.

This clonotype has ten or more counts. V gene TRBV5-1 combines with J gene TRBJ2-7, with D perhaps matching TRBD2 (5 bases). The CDR3 contains 15 residues. CDR1 SGHRS and CDR2 YFSETQ come from the germline V gene. Between the trimmed V and J ends, which lost 2 bases and 3 bases, there was a span of 15 bases. The CDR3 is CASSFSRDPNYEQYF. CDR3 nucleotides: TGCGCCAGCAGCTTCTCCCGGGATCCCAACTACGAGCAGTACTTC. Drawing the rest from reference TRBV5-1 and TRBJ2-7, the complete variable domain is KAGVTQTPRYLIKTRGQQVTLSCSPISGHRSVSWYQQTPGQGLQFLFEYFSETQRNKGNFPGRFSGRQFSNSRSEMNVSTLELGDSALYLCASSFSRDPNYEQYFGPGTRLTVT.

The chain employs TRBV20-1 and TRBJ2-1; perhaps TRBD2 as D (6 bases). Germline V gene sequence: CDR1 DFQATT, CDR2 SNEGSKA (reference sequence). The CDR3 is made up of 12 amino acids. V lost 1 base and J 9 bases, leaving 10 bases between the germline ends. The DNA of the CDR3 is TGCAGTGCTAGAGTCATGGGGGGTGAGCAGTTCTTC. This sequence encodes CSARVMGGEQFF.

Note on this clonotype: With a much larger clone just one base away, this may be a read error. The CDR3 does not close with the conserved phenylalanine or tryptophan, likely indicating a read error. This chain connects TRBV13 to TRBJ2-7; D is perhaps TRBD2 (6 bases). Per germline, CDR1 PRHDT and CDR2 FYEKMQ (reference sequence). The V end was cut by 3 bases, the J end by 1 base, with 10 bases between. The CDR3 spans 14 residues. CDR3 in DNA: TGTGCCAGCAGCTTCCCGGGACTTTCCTACGAGCAGTACTTA. As protein: CASSFPGLSYEQYL.

The rearrangement links TRBV5-4 to TRBJ2-4; 10 nucleotides match TRBD1. The CDR3 is 14 residues long. Germline CDR1 SGHNT, CDR2 YYREEE (reference sequence). V gave up 2 bases and J gave up 8 bases; unmatched junction bases: 4. The CDR3 nucleotides are TGTGCCAGCAGCTTCCGGGACAGGGGAGACATTCAGTACTTC. Translated, it gives CASSFRDRGDIQYF.

In this sample, this clonotype turned up a few times. The chain recombines TRBV19 with TRBJ2-1; D gene ambiguous. Trimming pared 0 bases from V and 5 bases from J, leaving 8 bases between. Germline assignment: CDR1 LNHDA and CDR2 SQIVND (reference sequence). The CDR3 has 14 amino acids. The CDR3 coding sequence is TGTGCCAGTAGTATAGATTCCCCACACAATGAGCAGTTCTTC. This sequence encodes CASSIDSPHNEQFF.